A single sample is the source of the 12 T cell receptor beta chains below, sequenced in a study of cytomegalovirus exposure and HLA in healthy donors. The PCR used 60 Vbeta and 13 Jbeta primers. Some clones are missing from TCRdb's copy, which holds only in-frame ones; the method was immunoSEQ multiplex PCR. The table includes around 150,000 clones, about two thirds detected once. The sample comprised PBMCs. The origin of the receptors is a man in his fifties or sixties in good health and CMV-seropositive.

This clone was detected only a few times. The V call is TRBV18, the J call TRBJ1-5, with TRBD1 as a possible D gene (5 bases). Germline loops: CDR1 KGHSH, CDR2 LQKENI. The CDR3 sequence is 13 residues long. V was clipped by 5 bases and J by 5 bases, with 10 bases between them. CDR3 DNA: TGTGCCAGCTCAGCTGGCAGGGATCAGCCCCAGCATTTT. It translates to CASSAGRDQPQHF.

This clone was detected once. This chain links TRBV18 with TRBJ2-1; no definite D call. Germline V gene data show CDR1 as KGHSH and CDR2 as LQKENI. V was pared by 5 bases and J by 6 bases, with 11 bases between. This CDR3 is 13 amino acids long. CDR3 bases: TGTGCCAGCTCATTCGCGTTCGGCAATGAGCAGTTCTTC. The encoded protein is CASSFAFGNEQFF.

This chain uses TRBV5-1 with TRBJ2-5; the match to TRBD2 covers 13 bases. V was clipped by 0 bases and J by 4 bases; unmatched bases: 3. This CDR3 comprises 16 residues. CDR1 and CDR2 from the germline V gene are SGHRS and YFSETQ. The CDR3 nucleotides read TGCGCCAGCAGCTTGGAGGGGACTAGCGGGGCAGAGACCCAGTACTTC. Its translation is CASSLEGTSGAETQYF. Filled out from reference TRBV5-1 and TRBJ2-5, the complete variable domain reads KAGVTQTPRYLIKTRGQQVTLSCSPISGHRSVSWYQQTPGQGLQFLFEYFSETQRNKGNFPGRFSGRQFSNSRSEMNVSTLELGDSALYLCASSLEGTSGAETQYFGPGTRLLVL.

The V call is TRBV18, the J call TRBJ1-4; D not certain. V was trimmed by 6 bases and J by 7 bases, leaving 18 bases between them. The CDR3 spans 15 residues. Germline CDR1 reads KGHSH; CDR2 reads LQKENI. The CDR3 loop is CASSPSPPGPEKLFF. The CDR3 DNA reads TGTGCCAGCTCTCCTAGCCCCCCCGGTCCTGAAAAACTGTTTTTT. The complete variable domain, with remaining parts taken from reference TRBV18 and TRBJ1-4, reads NAGVMQNPRHLVRRRGQEARLRCSPMKGHSHVYWYRQLPEEGLKFMVYLQKENIIDESGMPKERFSAEFPKEGPSILRIQQVVRGDSAAYFCASSPSPPGPEKLFFGSGTQLSVL.

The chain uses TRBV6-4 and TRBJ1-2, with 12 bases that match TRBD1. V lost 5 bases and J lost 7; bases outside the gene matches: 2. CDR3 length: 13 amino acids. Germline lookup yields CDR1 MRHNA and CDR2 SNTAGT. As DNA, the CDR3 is TGTGCCAGCAGTTTGGGACAGGGGGCTGGCTACACCTTC. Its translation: CASSLGQGAGYTF.

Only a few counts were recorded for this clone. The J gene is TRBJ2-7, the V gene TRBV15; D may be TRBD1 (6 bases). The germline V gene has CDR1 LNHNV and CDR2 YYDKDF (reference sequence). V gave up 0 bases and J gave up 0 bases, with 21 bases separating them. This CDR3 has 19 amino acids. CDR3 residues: CATSRDINRAFESSYEQYF. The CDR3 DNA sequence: TGTGCCACCAGCAGAGATATTAACAGGGCGTTCGAGAGCTCCTACGAGCAGTACTTC. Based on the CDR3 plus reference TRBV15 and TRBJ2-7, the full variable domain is DAMVIQNPRYQVTQFGKPVTLSCSQTLNHNVMYWYQQKSSQAPKLLFHYYDKDFNNEADTPDNFQSRRPNTSFCFLDIRSPGLGDTAMYLCATSRDINRAFESSYEQYFGPGTRLTVT.

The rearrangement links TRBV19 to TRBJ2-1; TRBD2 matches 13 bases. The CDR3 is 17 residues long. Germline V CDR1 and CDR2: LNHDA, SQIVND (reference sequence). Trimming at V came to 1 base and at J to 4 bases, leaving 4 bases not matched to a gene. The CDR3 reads CASSIGTSGGPYNEQFF. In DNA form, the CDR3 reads TGTGCCAGTAGTATAGGGACTAGCGGGGGCCCTTACAATGAGCAGTTCTTC.

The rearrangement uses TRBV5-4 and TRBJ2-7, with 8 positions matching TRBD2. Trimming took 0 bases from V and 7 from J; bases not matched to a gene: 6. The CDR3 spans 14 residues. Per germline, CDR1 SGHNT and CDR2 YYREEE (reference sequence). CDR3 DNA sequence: TGTGCCAGCAGCTTGGGCGGCGGGGGGTTTGAGCAGTACTTC. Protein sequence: CASSLGGGGFEQYF.

Here the CDR3 reads CASSLRGATNEKLFF. DNA of the CDR3: TGTGCCAGCAGTCTCAGGGGTGCAACTAATGAAAAACTGTTTTTT. V is TRBV6-5 and J is TRBJ1-4; possibly TRBD1 for D (6 bases). The CDR3 has 15 residues. V was shortened by 5 bases and J by 0 bases, with 10 bases between the two germline ends. Germline CDR1 and CDR2: MNHEY and SVGAGI.

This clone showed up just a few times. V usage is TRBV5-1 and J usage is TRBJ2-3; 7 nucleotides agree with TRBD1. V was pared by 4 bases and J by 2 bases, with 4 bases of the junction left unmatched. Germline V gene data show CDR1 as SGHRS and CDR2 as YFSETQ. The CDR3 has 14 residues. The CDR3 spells CASSTGQTTDTQYF. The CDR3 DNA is TGCGCCAGCAGCACGGGACAGACCACAGATACGCAGTATTTT.

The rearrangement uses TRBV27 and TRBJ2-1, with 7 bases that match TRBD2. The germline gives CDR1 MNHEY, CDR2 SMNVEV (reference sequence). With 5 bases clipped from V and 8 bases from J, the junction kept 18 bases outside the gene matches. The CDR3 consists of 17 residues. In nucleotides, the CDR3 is TGTGCCAGCAGTCTGCTACCTCCGAGGGAGGGCTCCCATGAGCAGTTCTTC. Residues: CASSLLPPREGSHEQFF.

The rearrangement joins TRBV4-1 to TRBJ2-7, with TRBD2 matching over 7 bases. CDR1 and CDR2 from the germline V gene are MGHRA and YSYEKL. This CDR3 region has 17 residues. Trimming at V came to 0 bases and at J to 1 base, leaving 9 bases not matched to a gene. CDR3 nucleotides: TGCGCCAGCAGCCAAGATATCGAGCGGGGCTTATCCTACGAGCAGTACTTC. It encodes CASSQDIERGLSYEQYF.